This TCR beta chain was identified during a study of cytomegalovirus exposure and HLA in healthy donors. The germline V gene encodes CDR1 ENHRY and CDR2 SYGVKD. The CDR3 runs to 16 residues. The trim removed 6 bases at V and 4 bases at J, leaving 13 bases unmatched. It was with 60 Vbeta and 13 Jbeta primers that the PCR ran. Assay used: immunoSEQ multiplex PCR; TCRdb lists only in-frame clones, some missing. The sample records roughly 240,000 clones, around four fifths being singletons. This sequence originates from a boy between 5 and 17 years old in good health and CMV-seronegative. The rearrangement uses TRBV10-3 and TRBJ2-3, with 7 positions matching TRBD1. The sequenced material came from PBMCs. As DNA, the CDR3 is TGTGCCATCAGGACCGAACAGGGGACCGTCGCAGATACGCAGTATTTT. Protein product: CAIRTEQGTVADTQYF.